The 29 T cell receptor beta chains below were found in one sample sequenced in a study of cytotoxic CD8 clonotypes in ibrutinib-treated CLL. Method: immunoSEQ multiplex PCR; TCRdb's copy keeps in-frame clones and lacks some. The table has approximately 120,000 clones, 58% seen once. This specimen was PBMCs, taken after 24 months of ibrutinib treatment. All receptors derive from a human donor with chronic lymphocytic leukemia.

This chain links TRBV6-6 with TRBJ2-5, with D uncertain. V was pared by 6 bases and J by 1 base, with 6 bases between. The germline gives CDR1 MNHNY, CDR2 SVGAGI (reference sequence). CDR3 length: 12 residues. CDR3 coding DNA: TGTGCCAGCAGGTTGTTCCAAGAGACCCAGTACTTC. This codes for CASRLFQETQYF.

This clone was detected a few times. CDR3 amino acids: CASGTSGSTDTQYF. Here the CDR3 DNA reads TGTGCCAGCGGGACTAGCGGGAGCACAGATACGCAGTATTTT. This chain links TRBV6-4 with TRBJ2-3, with TRBD2 identical over 12 bases. This CDR3 is 14 amino acids long. Germline CDR1 MRHNA, CDR2 SNTAGT. Trimming took 8 bases from V and 0 from J; bases not matched to a gene: 0.

A few counts support this clone. The chain couples TRBV30 to TRBJ1-4; tentative D call: TRBD1 (5 bases). The CDR3 covers 15 residues. V was clipped by 5 bases and J by 2 bases, with 15 bases between them. Germline V lookup: CDR1 GTSNPN, CDR2 SVGIG (reference sequence). The CDR3 nucleotides read TGTGCCTGGGCCCCCGGGGCTCTGACTAATGAAAAACTGTTTTTT. It yields the protein CAWAPGALTNEKLFF. Full variable domain (missing parts from reference TRBV30 and TRBJ1-4): SQTIHQWPATLVQPVGSPLSLECTVEGTSNPNLYWYRQAAGRGLQLLFYSVGIGQISSEVPQNLSASRPQDRQFILSSKKLLLSDSGFYLCAWAPGALTNEKLFFGSGTQLSVL.

This clone occurred many times. Germline and junction disagree at one end, which may indicate a read error. This chain links TRBV6-6 with TRBJ2-7; 8 positions match TRBD1. Germline V gene data show CDR1 as MNHNY and CDR2 as SVGAGI (reference sequence). This CDR3 contains 11 residues. DNA of the CDR3: TGTGCCAGCAGGGATGGGACAGGTGCTAACTTC. It is translated as CASRDGTGANF.

The chain carries TRBV5-4 and TRBJ1-2; 7 nucleotides line up with TRBD1. Germline assignment: CDR1 SGHNT and CDR2 YYREEE (reference sequence). Trimming removed 5 bases from V and 1 base from J; junction bases left unmatched: 14. The CDR3 is made up of 17 amino acids. The CDR3 sequence: CASSPTNRGTGNYGYTF. In DNA form, the CDR3 reads TGTGCCAGCAGTCCCACGAACAGGGGAACTGGTAACTATGGCTACACCTTC.

CDR3 region: CASSVEVRAGELFF. In nucleotides, the CDR3 is TGTGCCAGCAGCGTAGAAGTTCGTGCCGGGGAGCTGTTTTTT. The chain links TRBV9 to TRBJ2-2; no definite D call. CDR3 length: 14 amino acids. Trimming took 0 bases from V and 6 from J, leaving 9 bases between them. Germline V CDR1 and CDR2: SGDLS, YYNGEE.

The chain has TRBV30 and TRBJ2-5, with D perhaps TRBD1 (6 bases). V lost 4 bases, J lost 2 bases, and 11 bases lay in between. This CDR3 spans 13 amino acids. Germline CDR1 reads GTSNPN; CDR2 reads SVGIG (reference sequence). The CDR3 protein is CAWKGDGQETQYF. CDR3 DNA sequence: TGTGCCTGGAAGGGGGACGGGCAAGAGACCCAGTACTTC.

This clone was seen only a few times. The chain has TRBV5-4 and TRBJ2-7; D unclear. The CDR3 sequence is 14 residues long. V lost 6 bases and J 0 bases, leaving 13 bases between the germline ends. Looked up from germline, CDR1 is SGHNT and CDR2 is YYREEE (reference sequence). Here the CDR3 DNA reads TGTGCCAGCAACTTAGGTGGTAGCTCCTACGAGCAGTACTTC. It codes for CASNLGGSSYEQYF. Full variable domain (remainder filled in from reference TRBV5-4 and TRBJ2-7): ETGVTQSPTHLIKTRGQQVTLRCSSQSGHNTVSWYQQALGQGPQFIFQYYREEENGRGNFPPRFSGLQFPNYSSELNVNALELDDSALYLCASNLGGSSYEQYFGPGTRLTVT.

The chain combines TRBV11-1 with TRBJ2-7; 8 bases are a match to TRBD1. The CDR3 length is 14 residues. Trimming cost V 5 bases and J 2 bases; bases outside gene matches: 5. Germline V CDR1 and CDR2: SGHAT, FQDESV (reference sequence). This CDR3 is CASSLGTGTYEQYF. Written as DNA, the CDR3 is TGTGCCAGCAGCCTCGGGACAGGAACCTACGAGCAGTACTTC.

The CDR3 DNA follows: TGTGCCAGCACCCTAGGGGGATATAGCACAGATACGCAGTATTTT. This translates into CASTLGGYSTDTQYF. The chain uses TRBV5-5 and TRBJ2-3, with D possibly being TRBD1 (6 bases). CDR1 and CDR2 (germline): SGHKS, YYEKEE (reference sequence). This CDR3 spans 15 amino acids. V was cut by 6 bases and J by 0 bases, with 14 bases left in between.

About this clone itself: The junction departs from the called germline gene at one end, perhaps through a read error. The chain couples TRBV30 to TRBJ2-7, with D perhaps TRBD1 or TRBD2 (6 bases each). Germline V gene data show CDR1 as GTSNPN and CDR2 as SVGIG (reference sequence). This CDR3 region has 12 residues. In DNA, the CDR3 is TGTGCCTGGAGTGTAGCCGGGGGCGAGCGGTACTTC. It translates to CAWSVAGGERYF.

The V call is TRBV25-1, the J call TRBJ1-1; possible D gene TRBD1, 5 bases. V lost 6 bases and J lost 11, with 28 bases in between. The CDR3 consists of 16 residues. Germline V lookup: CDR1 MGHDK, CDR2 SYGVNS. CDR3 loop: CASSLASTGTGTEAFF. In nucleotides, the CDR3 is TGTGCCAGCAGCCTAGCGTCCACAGGCACCGGGACGGAGGCTTTCTTT.

This clone was observed a handful of times. This rearrangement joins TRBV9 to TRBJ2-5; D is unclear. Germline CDR1 SGDLS, CDR2 YYNGEE. This CDR3 has 13 residues. V shed 0 bases and J shed 4 bases, with 7 bases lying between them. The CDR3 DNA follows: TGTGCCAGCAGCGTAGGACCGGTAGAGACCCAGTACTTC. Translation: CASSVGPVETQYF. Filled out from reference TRBV9 and TRBJ2-5, the complete variable domain reads DSGVTQTPKHLITATGQRVTLRCSPRSGDLSVYWYQQSLDQGLQFLIQYYNGEERAKGNILERFSAQQFPDLHSELNLSSLELGDSALYFCASSVGPVETQYFGPGTRLLVL.

Ten or more counts support this clone. The chain uses TRBV27 and TRBJ1-5, with D possibly TRBD1 on 5 matching bases. The germline gives CDR1 MNHEY, CDR2 SMNVEV (reference sequence). The V end was cut by 3 bases, the J end by 7 bases, with 10 bases between. CDR3 length: 13 amino acids. The CDR3 sequence is CASSFSREQPQHF. CDR3 DNA: TGTGCCAGCAGTTTTTCCAGGGAGCAGCCCCAGCATTTT.

The gene calls are TRBV7-2 and TRBJ2-3; D is unclear. The CDR3 is 11 residues long. With 0 bases removed from V and 5 bases from J, the gap between germline ends came to 0 bases. Germline CDR1 and CDR2: SGHTA and FQGNSA. CDR3: CASSLADTQYF. The DNA for the CDR3 is TGTGCCAGCAGCTTAGCAGATACGCAGTATTTT.

This clone was picked up a small number of times. The chain recombines TRBV5-6 with TRBJ1-1; 10 bases fit TRBD1. With V trimmed by 5 bases and J by 5 bases, 6 bases remained unmatched. The germline CDR1 and CDR2 sequences are SGHDT and YYEEEE. There are 14 residues in the CDR3. CDR3 DNA: TGTGCCAGCAGTTGGACAGGGGGTGATACTGAAGCTTTCTTT. Translating gives CASSWTGGDTEAFF. The full variable domain, completed using reference TRBV5-6 and TRBJ1-1, is DAGVTQSPTHLIKTRGQQVTLRCSPKSGHDTVSWYQQALGQGPQFIFQYYEEEERQRGNFPDRFSGHQFPNYSSELNVNALLLGDSALYLCASSWTGGDTEAFFGQGTRLTVV.

The chain carries TRBV29-1 and TRBJ1-4; 7 positions match TRBD1. This CDR3 comprises 13 residues. Germline CDR1 SQVTM, CDR2 ANQGSEA. V shed 7 bases and J 1 base; nucleotides not matched to a gene: 3. The CDR3 DNA sequence: TGCAGCGCAAGACAGGGAACTAATGAAAAACTGTTTTTT. It codes for CSARQGTNEKLFF.

This chain connects TRBV5-1 to TRBJ2-7, with 10 nucleotides matching TRBD1. The V gene's germline CDR1 is SGHRS and CDR2 YFSETQ. The CDR3 is 15 amino acids. Trimming at V came to 4 bases and at J to 2 bases, leaving 6 bases not matched to a gene. CDR3 loop: CASSPGTGATYEQYF. The CDR3 DNA reads TGCGCCAGCAGCCCAGGGACAGGGGCTACCTACGAGCAGTACTTC.

This clone was seen a few times. J is TRBJ1-5 and V is TRBV2; D not resolved. V was clipped by 4 bases and J by 6 bases, with 16 bases between them. CDR1 and CDR2 (germline): SNHLY, FYNNEI. The CDR3 has 15 residues. The CDR3 DNA sequence: TGTGCCAGCAGTGTGGATCCGGGCAAGGGTCAGCCCCAGCATTTT. This codes for CASSVDPGKGQPQHF.

The chain carries TRBV30 and TRBJ1-2, with D maybe TRBD1 (5 bases). V lost 1 base and J 8 bases, leaving 14 bases between the germline ends. Germline V CDR1 and CDR2: GTSNPN, SVGIG (reference sequence). The CDR3 loop spans 13 amino acids. CDR3 sequence (DNA): TGTGCCTGGAGTGGTATTAGGGCAGGGGGCTACACCTTC. Translating gives CAWSGIRAGGYTF.

The rearrangement links TRBV6-5 to TRBJ2-3; D not certain. Germline V gene lookup returns CDR1 MNHEY and CDR2 SVGAGI. Trimming left V 8 bases short and J 6 bases short, with 9 bases between. This CDR3 is built from 11 residues. CDR3 loop: CASLFGDTQYF. The CDR3, as DNA: TGTGCCAGCCTATTCGGGGATACGCAGTATTTT.

The chain joins TRBV29-1 to TRBJ1-3; D call uncertain. Germline lookup yields CDR1 SQVTM and CDR2 ANQGSEA. V was clipped by 4 bases and J by 0 bases, with 10 bases between them. The CDR3 loop spans 14 amino acids. The CDR3 loop reads CSVVRQSSGNTIYF. The CDR3, as DNA: TGCAGCGTTGTCCGTCAGTCCTCTGGAAACACCATATATTTT. The whole variable domain, remainder taken from reference TRBV29-1 and TRBJ1-3, is SAVISQKPSRDICQRGTSLTIQCQVDSQVTMMFWYRQQPGQSLTLIATANQGSEATYESGFVIDKFPISRPNLTFSTLTVSNMSPEDSSIYLCSVVRQSSGNTIYFGEGSWLTVV.

This rearrangement joins TRBV5-1 to TRBJ1-2, with D possibly matching TRBD1 (6 bases). The CDR3 has 11 residues. Germline values: CDR1 SGHRS, CDR2 YFSETQ. Trimming took 7 bases from V and 4 from J, leaving 8 bases between them. In DNA form, the CDR3 reads TGCGCCAGCGGGGACATCTATGGCTACACCTTC. It yields the protein CASGDIYGYTF.

The rearrangement uses TRBV10-3 and TRBJ2-5; the D is unclear. Germline V gene sequence: CDR1 ENHRY, CDR2 SYGVKD. Trimming pared 4 bases from V and 7 bases from J, leaving 13 bases between. The CDR3 loop spans 13 amino acids. CDR3 sequence: CAISGTLSGTQYF. The CDR3 DNA sequence: TGTGCCATCAGTGGAACCTTGTCTGGGACCCAGTACTTC.

This clone came up a few times. The V gene is TRBV7-2, the J gene TRBJ2-3; possible D gene TRBD1, 6 bases. The V end was cut by 4 bases, the J end by 4 bases, with 15 bases between. This CDR3 spans 15 amino acids. Germline CDR1 is SGHTA and CDR2 is FQGNSA. CDR3 coding DNA: TGTGCCAGCAGCTCCTTGACAGGTTGGGCAGATACGCAGTATTTT. It is translated as CASSSLTGWADTQYF.

This chain joins TRBV10-3 and TRBJ2-2; 7 bases match TRBD1. The CDR3 length is 16 residues. Germline loops: CDR1 ENHRY, CDR2 SYGVKD. V dropped 1 base and J dropped 1; count of bases not matched to a gene: 3. The DNA of the CDR3 is TGTGCCATCAGTGAGTTCAGGACAGGGAACACCGGGGAGCTGTTTTTT. It codes for CAISEFRTGNTGELFF.

The chain carries TRBV28 and TRBJ1-1; D unclear. V lost 5 bases, J lost 3 bases, and 13 bases lay in between. The CDR3 is 14 residues long. Per germline, CDR1 MDHEN and CDR2 SYDVKM. This CDR3 is CASSDTPGDTEAFF. The CDR3 nucleotides are TGTGCCAGCAGTGACACACCAGGAGACACTGAAGCTTTCTTT.

This clone was observed a handful of times. The chain employs TRBV28 and TRBJ2-7; D may correspond to TRBD1 or TRBD2 (5 bases each). V was shortened by 8 bases and J by 0 bases, with 14 bases between the two germline ends. The CDR3 covers 14 residues. Germline V lookup: CDR1 MDHEN, CDR2 SYDVKM. Written as DNA, the CDR3 is TGTGCCAGCGGCGCTGGGGGAGTCTCCTACGAGCAGTACTTC. Its translation: CASGAGGVSYEQYF.

CDR3 protein: CSAGLAGGRNEQFF. CDR3 nucleotide sequence: TGCAGCGCCGGACTAGCGGGGGGGAGGAATGAGCAGTTCTTC. The J gene is TRBJ2-1, the V gene TRBV29-1; 15 bases match TRBD2. The CDR3 is made up of 14 amino acids. Unmatched junction bases numbered 5, after V lost 7 bases and J lost 7 bases. Germline-derived CDR1 and CDR2 are SQVTM and ANQGSEA.